The 10 T cell receptor beta chains below all came from one sample that was sequenced in a study of cytomegalovirus exposure and HLA in healthy donors. Researchers ran the PCR with 60 Vbeta and 13 Jbeta primers. Sequencing used immunoSEQ multiplex PCR; TCRdb keeps in-frame clones, though not all of them. The table has fewer than 250,000 clones, 70% to 80% seen once. Sequencing used PBMCs. The receptors come from a woman aged 25 to 39 in good health and CMV-seronegative.

This sequence joins TRBV30 and TRBJ1-5, with D uncertain. V was cut by 0 bases and J by 3 bases, with 12 bases left in between. In germline, CDR1 is GTSNPN, CDR2 SVGIG (reference sequence). The CDR3 has 15 residues. The CDR3 spells CAWSVHSGYNQPQHF. For the CDR3, the DNA is TGTGCCTGGAGTGTACATTCAGGTTACAATCAGCCCCAGCATTTT.

The chain uses TRBV27 and TRBJ2-1; D call uncertain. The CDR3 sequence is 13 residues long. Germline V gives CDR1 MNHEY, CDR2 SMNVEV (reference sequence). Trimming took off 4 bases at V and 5 bases at J, with 9 bases between the two ends. CDR3 in DNA: TGTGCCAGCAGTTCCTACGGTAACAATGAGCAGTTCTTC. It codes for CASSSYGNNEQFF.

Of note for this clone: A far larger clone differs by one base, so this is likely a read error. This sample also contains other DNA sequences that code for the same CDR3. This chain links TRBV7-8 with TRBJ2-7, with D possibly being TRBD1 (6 bases). CDR1 is SGHVS, CDR2 FQNEAQ, per germline. The germline V and J ends were trimmed by 1 base and 3 bases, with 16 bases remaining between them. This CDR3 region has 16 residues. The CDR3 spells CASSLVSETGGYEQYF. The CDR3 DNA sequence: TGTGCCAGCAGCTTAGTTTCCGAGACAGGCGGCTACGAGCAGTACTTC.

The chain is built from TRBV14 and TRBJ1-2, with 12 bases aligning to TRBD1. The length of the CDR3 is 19 residues. Germline-derived CDR1 and CDR2 are SGHDN and FVKESK. V dropped 3 bases and J dropped 2; count of bases not matched to a gene: 13. The CDR3 here is CASSQTPNWDRGQNYGYTF. CDR3 DNA: TGTGCCAGCAGCCAGACCCCTAATTGGGACAGGGGGCAGAACTATGGCTACACCTTC. The variable domain in full, with the rest retrieved from reference TRBV14 and TRBJ1-2, is EAGVTQFPSHSVIEKGQTVTLRCDPISGHDNLYWYRRVMGKEIKFLLHFVKESKQDESGMPNNRFLAERTGGTYSTLKVQPAELEDSGVYFCASSQTPNWDRGQNYGYTFGSGTRLTVV.

This clone was recorded once. The V and J genes are TRBV6-6 and TRBJ2-5; possibly TRBD2 for D (5 bases). The ends were cut back, 2 bases at V and 5 bases at J, with 12 bases in the middle. The CDR3 has 14 amino acids. Per the germline V gene, CDR1 is MNHNY and CDR2 is SVGAGI (reference sequence). The CDR3 bases are TGTGCCAGCAGTTACGAGGGCCCGGGGGAGACCCAGTACTTC. Translating gives CASSYEGPGETQYF.

The V gene is TRBV5-6, the J gene TRBJ2-5; maybe TRBD1 (6 bases). The CDR3 loop spans 14 amino acids. The V gene lost 4 bases and the J gene lost 5 bases, with 15 bases spanning the gap. CDR1 and CDR2 (germline): SGHDT, YYEEEE. This CDR3 reads CASSRSTGWETQYF. The CDR3 DNA sequence: TGTGCCAGCAGCCGGTCCACAGGGTGGGAGACCCAGTACTTC.

V and J are TRBV7-2 and TRBJ2-7; D might be TRBD1 (5 bases). CDR3 length: 15 amino acids. The germline gives CDR1 SGHTA, CDR2 FQGNSA. V lost 5 bases and J 2 bases, leaving 16 bases between the germline ends. CDR3 in amino acids: CASSRGVQGTYEQYF. The CDR3 bases are TGTGCCAGCAGCCGAGGAGTCCAGGGCACCTACGAGCAGTACTTC.

This chain joins TRBV2 and TRBJ1-3, with 10 bases that match TRBD1. V lost 0 bases, J lost 2 bases, and 4 bases stayed unmatched. Germline lookup yields CDR1 SNHLY and CDR2 FYNNEI. The CDR3 is 17 residues long. The CDR3 DNA reads TGTGCCAGCAGTGAAGCTGGGACAGGGGTGGCTGGAAACACCATATATTTT. Its translation: CASSEAGTGVAGNTIYF.

The V call is TRBV29-1, the J call TRBJ2-3, with D possibly being TRBD1 (6 bases). The CDR3 covers 15 residues. Trimming removed 2 bases at V and 5 bases at J, with 17 bases between. Germline V gene data show CDR1 as SQVTM and CDR2 as ANQGSEA. The CDR3 loop is CSVERDGTRGDTQYF. The CDR3 DNA reads TGCAGCGTTGAACGGGACGGGACACGGGGAGATACGCAGTATTTT.

The chain carries TRBV6-6 and TRBJ1-2; tentative D call: TRBD1 (6 bases). This CDR3 contains 14 residues. Trimming took 6 bases from V and 4 from J, leaving 15 bases between them. Germline values: CDR1 MNHNY, CDR2 SVGAGI (reference sequence). CDR3 region: CASRGAATGYGYTF. In DNA, the CDR3 is TGTGCCAGCAGGGGGGCAGCGACGGGCTATGGCTACACCTTC.